The 27 T cell receptor beta chains reported below all come from one sample, sequenced in a study of early T cells in non-severe SARS-CoV-2 infection. From the 5' RACE reads, TCRdb called clonotypes with MiXCR, one entry per CDR3 protein. The sample carries 70,000 to 90,000 distinct CDR3 sequences, about 11% recorded once. Material: whole blood. The receptor source for this set is an adult who was a healthcare worker with PCR-confirmed SARS-CoV-2 infection or an uninfected control (not recorded which).

In this sample, this clonotype turned up a few times. The chain has TRBV7-2 and TRBJ2-5; weak D call: TRBD1 (5 bases). The CDR3 runs to 14 residues. Germline CDR1 reads SGHTA; CDR2 reads FQGNSA. V lost 7 bases, J lost 5 bases, and 17 bases lay in between. CDR3 sequence reads: CASKGRRVGETQYF. In DNA, the CDR3 is TGTGCCAGCAAGGGTCGCAGGGTTGGTGAGACCCAGTACTTC.

This clonotype has a count of ten or more. CDR3 protein: CASSSQEYSGTDTQYF. The CDR3 DNA is TGTGCCAGCAGTTCTCAGGAATACAGTGGCACAGATACGCAGTATTTT. J is TRBJ2-3 and V is TRBV27, with D uncertain. The CDR3 consists of 16 residues. The ends were cut back, 4 bases at V and 1 base at J, with 15 bases in the middle. Germline CDR1 MNHEY, CDR2 SMNVEV (reference sequence).

This clonotype has a handful of counts. The rearrangement links TRBV7-9 to TRBJ1-1; tentatively, D is TRBD1 (6 bases). The germline gives CDR1 SEHNR, CDR2 FQNEAQ (reference sequence). V lost 5 bases and J 4 bases, leaving 14 bases between the germline ends. This CDR3 has 14 amino acids. CDR3 protein: CASSINRESTEAFF. The CDR3 DNA is TGTGCCAGCAGCATCAACAGGGAATCCACTGAAGCTTTCTTT. The full variable domain, completed using reference TRBV7-9 and TRBJ1-1, is DTGVSQNPRHKITKRGQNVTFRCDPISEHNRLYWYRQTLGQGPEFLTYFQNEAQLEKSRLLSDRFSAERPKGSFSTLEIQRTEQGDSAMYLCASSINRESTEAFFGQGTRLTVV.

This clonotype came up many times. V and J are TRBV18 and TRBJ2-6; D uncertain. Looked up from germline, CDR1 is KGHSH and CDR2 is LQKENI. Trimming pared 1 base from V and 4 bases from J, leaving 8 bases between. This CDR3 spans 15 amino acids. This chain's CDR3 is CASSPQGSGANVLTF. CDR3 sequence (DNA): TGTGCCAGCTCACCACAGGGTTCCGGGGCCAACGTCCTGACTTTC.

J is TRBJ2-3 and V is TRBV7-2, with 7 bases aligning to TRBD2. Looked up from germline, CDR1 is SGHTA and CDR2 is FQGNSA. This CDR3 has 17 amino acids. V shed 0 bases, J shed 2 bases, and the junction held 8 bases outside the gene matches. The CDR3 reads CASSLAASGSPTDTQYF. CDR3 coding DNA: TGTGCCAGCAGCTTAGCGGCTAGCGGTTCACCCACAGATACGCAGTATTTT. Variable domain in full (rest from reference TRBV7-2 and TRBJ2-3): GAGVSQSPSNKVTEKGKDVELRCDPISGHTALYWYRQSLGQGLEFLIYFQGNSAPDKSGLPSDRFSAERTGGSVSTLTIQRTQQEDSAVYLCASSLAASGSPTDTQYFGPGTRLTVL.

This clonotype was detected many times. V usage is TRBV11-2 and J usage is TRBJ1-2, with D uncertain. The CDR3 sequence is 14 residues long. In germline, CDR1 is SGHAT, CDR2 FQNNGV. Trimming pared 3 bases from V and 5 bases from J, leaving 13 bases between. The chain's CDR3 is CASSLATKGYGYTF. DNA for the CDR3: TGTGCCAGCAGCTTGGCGACGAAAGGGTATGGCTACACCTTC.

The CDR3 here is CASSSGLAVHKDTQYF. CDR3 nucleotide sequence: TGTGCCAGCAGTTCGGGACTAGCGGTTCATAAAGATACGCAGTATTTT. The gene calls are TRBV6-5 and TRBJ2-3; 11 nucleotides line up with TRBD2. This CDR3 contains 16 residues. Germline CDR1 and CDR2: MNHEY and SVGAGI. The J segment lost 5 bases and the V segment lost 4 bases, leaving 8 bases of the junction unmatched.

This clonotype was detected a few times. V and J are TRBV7-3 and TRBJ1-1, with TRBD1 matching 7 bases. The CDR3 has 14 amino acids. CDR1 and CDR2 from the germline V gene are SGHTA and FQGTGA. The ends lost 5 bases at V and 1 base at J; junction bases unmatched: 4. The CDR3 DNA follows: TGTGCCAGCAGCCCAGGACAGGCGAACACTGAAGCTTTCTTT. It is translated as CASSPGQANTEAFF.

This clonotype appeared many times. The V and J genes are TRBV24-1 and TRBJ1-5, with TRBD1 matching over 8 bases. The CDR3 is 16 residues long. J gave up 3 bases and V 0 bases, and 3 bases lay outside the gene matches. CDR1 and CDR2 (germline): KGHDR, SFDVKD. The CDR3 DNA reads as TGTGCCACCAGTGATTTGCAGGGGGCCACCAATCAGCCCCAGCATTTT. Protein: CATSDLQGATNQPQHF.

There are a few counts of this clonotype. The V and J genes are TRBV7-2 and TRBJ1-6; the match to TRBD1 covers 9 bases. V trimming: 0 bases; J trimming: 10 bases; junction bases outside the gene matches: 13. The length of the CDR3 is 18 residues. Germline CDR1 is SGHTA and CDR2 is FQGNSA. CDR3 coding DNA: TGTGCCAGCAGCTTAGCTGTTGGGGGACAGGGATCGCGATCACCCCTCCACTTT. Translation: CASSLAVGGQGSRSPLHF.

By share, this clonotype counts as medium-sized. The genes are TRBV3-1 and TRBJ1-1; D ambiguous. V shed 0 bases and J shed 1 base, with 15 bases lying between them. The CDR3 runs to 17 residues. Germline V gene sequence: CDR1 LGHDT, CDR2 YNNKEL (reference sequence). This chain's CDR3 is CASSQETSGRKNTEAFF. The CDR3 DNA sequence: TGTGCCAGCAGCCAAGAGACAAGTGGCAGGAAGAACACTGAAGCTTTCTTT.

The V call is TRBV5-8, the J call TRBJ2-2; 8 bases agree with TRBD2. Germline V lookup: CDR1 SGHTS, CDR2 YDEGEE. CDR3 size: 16 residues. The ends lost 4 bases at V and 3 bases at J; junction bases unmatched: 8. The CDR3 region is CASSRVAGTYTGELFF. In DNA, the CDR3 is TGTGCCAGCAGCAGAGTAGCGGGGACTTACACCGGGGAGCTGTTTTTT.

This clonotype has only a few counts. CDR3 amino acids: CASSLGEYNEQFF. The CDR3 DNA is TGCGCCAGCAGCCTGGGAGAATACAATGAGCAGTTCTTC. This rearrangement joins TRBV5-1 to TRBJ2-1, with a weak D call TRBD2 (5 bases). V was shortened by 4 bases and J by 4 bases, with 9 bases between the two germline ends. This CDR3 comprises 13 residues. Germline CDR1 and CDR2: SGHRS and YFSETQ.

This clonotype came up a few times. This sequence joins TRBV5-1 and TRBJ2-3; TRBD1 aligns across 10 bases. V dropped 4 bases and J dropped 8; count of bases not matched to a gene: 13. This CDR3 spans 16 amino acids. CDR1 is SGHRS and CDR2 is YFSETQ in the germline V gene. The CDR3 bases are TGCGCCAGCAGCGGGGACAGGGGTCCCGGCACGGGTACGCAGTATTTT. This gives the protein CASSGDRGPGTGTQYF.

This clonotype was recorded at least ten times. The CDR3 reads CSVEGDDNQPQHF. The CDR3 DNA follows: TGCAGCGTTGAAGGGGATGACAATCAGCCCCAGCATTTT. This sequence joins TRBV29-1 and TRBJ1-5; unclear D gene. Trimming took off 1 base at V and 3 bases at J, with 7 bases between the two ends. Germline V gives CDR1 SQVTM, CDR2 ANQGSEA. The CDR3 length is 13 residues.

This clonotype was observed at least ten times. The J gene is TRBJ2-1, the V gene TRBV6-5; D might be TRBD1 or TRBD2, each matching 6 bases. Trimming cost V 2 bases and J 4 bases, with 9 bases left between them. The germline V gene encodes CDR1 MNHEY and CDR2 SVGAGI. The CDR3 is made up of 14 amino acids. As DNA, the CDR3 is TGTGCCAGCAGTTACAGGGGGGCATACAATGAGCAGTTCTTC. Amino acids: CASSYRGAYNEQFF.

This clonotype was recorded a few times. The chain carries TRBV4-1 and TRBJ2-3; TRBD1 matches at 9 bases. Trimming at V came to 6 bases and at J to 2 bases, leaving 9 bases not matched to a gene. Looked up from germline, CDR1 is MGHRA and CDR2 is YSYEKL. This CDR3 is built from 16 residues. Here the CDR3 reads CASRSPGQGYTDTQYF. CDR3 bases: TGCGCCAGCAGATCACCGGGACAGGGCTACACAGATACGCAGTATTTT.

In this sample, this clonotype turned up many times. The chain employs TRBV14 and TRBJ1-2; D gene ambiguous. V gave up 0 bases and J gave up 8 bases, with 13 bases separating them. The CDR3 is 14 residues long. The germline CDR1 and CDR2 sequences are SGHDN and FVKESK. CDR3 DNA: TGTGCCAGCAGCCAAGAACGGATTTCGCACGGCTACACCTTC. Translated: CASSQERISHGYTF.

At least ten counts were recorded for this clonotype. The CDR3 nucleotides read TGTGCCAGCAGCTCAGGAGCGAGGGGAGAGACCCAGTACTTC. Translation gives CASSSGARGETQYF. The chain couples TRBV7-3 to TRBJ2-5, with D perhaps given as TRBD1 or TRBD2 (5 bases each). CDR3 length equals 14 residues. The germline V gene encodes CDR1 SGHTA and CDR2 FQGTGA. Trimming took off 4 bases at V and 4 bases at J, with 13 bases between the two ends.

This clonotype was observed a handful of times. Written as DNA, the CDR3 is TGTGCCAGCAGCCAAGGCCAACAGGGGAATGGCTACACCTTC. The encoded protein is CASSQGQQGNGYTF. The V call is TRBV3-1, the J call TRBJ1-2, with 7 positions matching TRBD1. CDR1 is LGHDT and CDR2 is YNNKEL in the germline V gene (reference sequence). V lost 1 base, J lost 6 bases, and 5 bases stayed unmatched. This CDR3 region has 14 residues.

This clonotype was seen many times. V gene TRBV30 combines with J gene TRBJ1-2; D is possibly TRBD1 (5 bases). The CDR3 totals 12 residues. Between the trimmed V and J ends, which lost 3 bases and 4 bases, there was a span of 9 bases. Germline V gives CDR1 GTSNPN, CDR2 SVGIG (reference sequence). CDR3 in amino acids: CAWSQGGYGYTF. Written as DNA, the CDR3 is TGTGCCTGGAGCCAGGGAGGCTATGGCTACACCTTC.

This clonotype was detected only a few times. The chain links TRBV14 to TRBJ1-1; the D is unclear. The CDR3 loop spans 16 amino acids. The germline V gene has CDR1 SGHDN and CDR2 FVKESK. V lost 4 bases and J lost 6, with 21 bases in between. The DNA for the CDR3 is TGTGCCAGCAGCCTACGAGCGGGAACTAGGTTTTCTGAAGCTTTCTTT. Encoded protein: CASSLRAGTRFSEAFF.

This clonotype has a count of ten or more. The rearrangement uses TRBV12-3 or TRBV12-4 and TRBJ2-1, with D possibly being TRBD2 (6 bases). CDR3 length: 13 amino acids. The V end lost 10 bases, the J end lost 6 bases, and 16 bases lay between the germline ends. This CDR3 reads CATRDSLSNEQFF. In nucleotides, the CDR3 is TGTGCCACCCGGGACTCACTCAGCAATGAGCAGTTCTTC.

In this sample, this clonotype turned up a few times. The genes are TRBV12-3 or TRBV12-4 and TRBJ1-2; D gene ambiguous. Trimming stripped 1 base from V and 5 bases from J, with 8 bases between. There are 13 residues in the CDR3. CDR3 residues: CASSLGTEYGYTF. In DNA form, the CDR3 reads TGTGCCAGCAGTTTAGGGACGGAGTATGGCTACACCTTC.

This clonotype was detected many times. J is TRBJ1-1 and V is TRBV7-9; D is perhaps TRBD1 (5 bases). V was clipped by 2 bases and J by 7 bases, with 17 bases between them. The germline CDR1 and CDR2 sequences are SEHNR and FQNEAQ (reference sequence). The CDR3 is made up of 15 amino acids. CDR3 region: CASSLYTGVFSEAFF. CDR3 sequence (DNA): TGTGCCAGCAGCTTATATACAGGCGTTTTCAGTGAAGCTTTCTTT.

This clonotype was recorded many times. The gene calls are TRBV10-1 and TRBJ1-4; D is ambiguous. Germline lookup yields CDR1 WNHNN and CDR2 SYGVQD (reference sequence). The CDR3 loop spans 16 amino acids. Trimming removed 0 bases from V and 6 bases from J, with 14 bases in between. CDR3: CASSESTASGHEKLFF. CDR3 DNA sequence: TGCGCCAGCAGTGAGTCTACCGCCTCGGGCCATGAAAAACTGTTTTTT.

A few counts support this clonotype. The chain links TRBV6-2 or TRBV6-3 to TRBJ1-2; the D gene is possibly TRBD1 (5 bases). The ends were cut back, 8 bases at V and 4 bases at J, with 14 bases in the middle. The CDR3 sequence is 13 residues long. Germline lookup yields CDR1 MNHEY and CDR2 SVGEGT. CDR3 in amino acids: CASRRGLTYGYTF. The DNA of the CDR3 is TGTGCCAGCCGAAGGGGACTCACCTATGGCTACACCTTC.